This T cell receptor (beta chain) stems from a study of blood T cell repertoires in COVID-19. Turning to the study itself: Some COVID-19 samples were acute and others convalescent; all came from the United States, Italy and Spain.

Produced via immunoSEQ multiplex PCR; TCRdb's table is partial and in-frame only. The repertoire holds 240,000 or so clones, with about 82% as singletons. Germline V gives CDR1 MNHEY, CDR2 SMNVEV (reference sequence). The CDR3 is made up of 13 amino acids. V shed 2 bases and J 8 bases; nucleotides not matched to a gene: 5. The TCR sequence derives from an elderly man with acute or convalescent COVID-19. This chain connects TRBV27 to TRBJ1-2, with 7 bases aligning to TRBD1. Material: peripheral blood. The CDR3 DNA is TGTGCCAGCAGTTTAGGCAGGGGGGAAGGCTACACCTTC. Translated, it gives CASSLGRGEGYTF.